This T cell receptor (beta chain) emerged from a study of blood T cell repertoires in COVID-19. Whole-study context: Whether acute or convalescent, the COVID-19 samples came from the United States, Italy and Spain. PBMCs, B-cell-depleted T cells, or T cells provided the cDNA or gDNA that made up the material.

Original handling: By means of reference gene primer amplification, nucleated cell counts were estimated. The data were produced by immunoSEQ multiplex PCR, yet TCRdb's version contains in-frame clones alone and is incomplete. The D gene and trimming were derived from the DNA, and the V and J assignments and clone size from that table. This sample has 120,000 to 150,000 clones, with 84% found just once. The CDR3 sequence is 14 residues long. The germline V gene has CDR1 SEHNR and CDR2 FQNEAQ (reference sequence). What was sequenced was peripheral blood. This sequence was found in a woman of 80 years or more in a cohort sampled during active or convalescent COVID-19. The rearrangement uses TRBV7-9 and TRBJ2-7; 13 bases match TRBD2. The CDR3, as DNA: TGTGCCAGCAGCCCTCCGGGACTAGCGGGGAAACACGTGGTC. Translated: CASSPPGLAGKHVV.